Listed here are 4 T cell receptor beta chains from one sample, sequenced in a study of vaccination and CD4 T cells after COVID-19. Sequencing of cultured CD4+ T cell DNA used the Oncomine TCR Beta short-read assay. TCRdb fed the PCR reads into MiXCR, producing one record per CDR3 protein. In the table there are 15,000 or so distinct CDR3 sequences, approximately 76% of which are singletons. Their antigen targets remain unknown. Sample treatment: approximately nine-day PBMC culture with coronavirus spike peptide pools or control peptides (ViraFEST assay). Sequenced sample: CD4+ T cells from blood, cultured in vitro. The receptor set was obtained from a human donor who had recovered from COVID-19.

The chain uses TRBV6-2 or TRBV6-3 and TRBJ2-7; 11 bases line up with TRBD2. Germline V CDR1 and CDR2: MNHEY, SVGEGT. CDR3 length: 16 residues. With 6 bases clipped from V and 3 bases from J, the junction kept 10 bases outside the gene matches. CDR3 sequence: CASRTLPGLADYEQYF. CDR3 DNA sequence: TGTGCCAGCAGGACCCTTCCGGGACTAGCGGACTACGAGCAGTACTTC.

The genes are TRBV6-5 and TRBJ1-5; perhaps TRBD1 as D (5 bases). V lost 0 bases and J lost 3, with 9 bases in between. This CDR3 has 15 residues. Germline CDR1 MNHEY, CDR2 SVGAGI. This CDR3 is CASSYSRGDNQPQHF. CDR3 nucleotides: TGTGCCAGCAGTTACTCGAGGGGTGACAATCAGCCCCAGCATTTT.

The V gene is TRBV6-5, the J gene TRBJ2-7; 10 nucleotides agree with TRBD2. CDR3 size: 16 residues. V trimming: 0 bases; J trimming: 6 bases; junction bases outside the gene matches: 8. The germline V gene has CDR1 MNHEY and CDR2 SVGAGI. In DNA, the CDR3 is TGTGCCAGCAGTTACTCCCGAGGACTAGCGGAAGGCGAGCAGTACTTC. Translated, it gives CASSYSRGLAEGEQYF.

The genes are TRBV7-9 and TRBJ2-5, with 7 bases identical to TRBD2. Germline assignment: CDR1 SEHNR and CDR2 FQNEAQ (reference sequence). The CDR3 spans 14 residues. Trimming took 7 bases from V and 0 from J; bases not matched to a gene: 5. The CDR3 is CASTRSGNQETQYF. DNA for the CDR3: TGTGCCAGCACCCGAAGCGGGAACCAAGAGACCCAGTACTTC.